The following is a T cell receptor (beta chain) sequence with its context. This clone was seen once. Its antigen is not yet known. Base qualities were left out, and no much larger clone turns up one base away. This sample stems from a study of shared clonotypes between healthy human individuals (TCRdb year 2020). Study-wide context: The cohort included a few men and a couple of women between 18 and 49 years of age. To increase sequencing depth and limit assay-specific biases, TCR repertoire library preparation and sequencing were carried out by different laboratories using diverse techniques. To estimate repertoire size and how much clonotype sharing occurs between individuals, the study deeply sequenced the blood TCR repertoires of about five healthy adults. Between about 0.85 and 9.5 billion PBMCs per donor were obtained by leukapheresis. For each donor, three plates each were used for CD4 naive and CD4 memory, two plates were used for CD8 naive, and one plate was used for CD8 memory. Summary of the overall study and its limitations: When a handful of donors were compared, the shared fraction of clonotypes was about 5% for naive CD4, over 3% for naive CD8, 2% to 2.5% for memory CD4, and approximately 0.4% for memory CD8. Compared with non-shared clonotypes, the clonotypes found in all four sorted-subset donors had higher generation probabilities. Pairwise subsampling indicated that sequencing depth was expected to affect the degree of clonotype sharing among donors. Because the study included only a small number of donors, the genetic and exposure-history diversity represented was limited. Rarefaction of sorted-subset datasets indicated incomplete sequencing despite the large sequencing depth. Sampling was restricted to blood, and TCR repertoires in tissue are likely to differ from TCR repertoires in blood. Larger estimated clonotype richness was generally found for naive subsets than for memory subsets.

Healthy HIV-negative adults with no recently reported acute infections or vaccinations were included as donors. Only Caucasian adults living in Nashville, Tennessee, USA were represented among the donors. CD4+ T cells were enriched by magnetic negative selection; naive cells were then positively selected on CD45RA, and the negative fraction formed the memory subset. Blood was collected by leukapheresis, and PBMCs were isolated by Ficoll-Histopaque density gradient centrifugation and then cryopreserved in liquid nitrogen vapor phase. Purity and quantity of every magnetically sorted T cell population were checked by analytical flow cytometry. From each sorted fraction, genomic DNA was isolated and quantified by UV absorbance on a Nanodrop 2000c. Using the deep immunoSEQ assay, TCR CDR3 regions were amplified from genomic DNA by multiplex PCR. Genomic DNA extracted from each cell subset was distributed evenly over all wells of several immunoSEQ 96-well plates, and each plate served as one replicate. For sorted subsets, approximately 210 ng of genomic DNA, equivalent to some 33,000 T cell genomes, went into each replicate PCR. Purified libraries were measured with a Qubit 3.0 fluorometer, size-checked on a Bioanalyzer 2100, and measured again with the KAPA Library Quantification kit. A separate single-read 150-cycle Illumina NextSeq 550 flow cell was used to sequence each immunoSEQ 96-well plate. Regarding the original processing steps: Because the immunoSEQ output included only junctional sequences and no quality scores, the filtering could not be the same as the filtering used for full-length reads. Sequences were annotated with PyIR, a Python wrapper for IgBLAST v1.9, and V/J genes and CDR3 were assigned using IMGT germline references. Reads were removed for weak V/J assignments (E-value above 1e-6), missing CDR3, stop codons, out-of-frame junctions, or ambiguous translated residues. A V3J clonotype was defined by an identical inferred V gene, J gene, and CDR3 amino acid sequence. To compute the percentage overlap between repertoires, the number of shared unique clonotypes was divided by the size of the smaller repertoire. Richness of each repertoire was evaluated using RTK rarefaction, the Chao1 estimator, and Recon v2.1 estimates of unobserved clonotypes. For all TCRbeta clonotypes obtained by the gDNA method from a few donors, generation probabilities were computed with OLGA. What TCRdb holds here is the immuneACCESS table cut down to in-frame rearrangements. Part of the clones is not present; checked against another copy, under half of the missing clones reflect an unresolved V gene, and the others are unexplained. V, J and clone size are taken as reported in that table, and D and trimming were inferred from the DNA itself. The sample contains around 980,000 clones, more than 75% of them found a single time. Roughly 0.55% of the sample comes from the top ten.

The V and J ends are trimmed by 1 base and 0 bases, leaving 10 bases between them. The cysteine opens and the phenylalanine closes a CDR3 of 16 amino acids. Left in the record is the CDR3 DNA by itself, 48 bases read in frame from the first base. As encoded in the germline V gene (reference sequence), CDR1 is SEHNR while CDR2 is FQNEAQ. Sequenced material: memory CD4+ T cells from PBMCs. The cell subset or site label here, explained by the study, means: CD45RA-negative fraction. The chain employs TRBV7-9 and TRBJ2-1; the D gene identity is not certain. This clonotype was obtained from a man younger than 30 in good health. Some clones in this sample may be carry-over from other donors' samples. The CDR3 reads as follows: CASSLGVGSSYNEQFF. The DNA sequence follows: TGTGCCAGCAGCTTAGGTGTGGGAAGCTCCTACAATGAGCAGTTCTTC. The full variable domain, completed from the reference TRBV7-9 and TRBJ2-1 proteins outside the CDR3, reads DTGVSQNPRHKITKRGQNVTFRCDPISEHNRLYWYRQTLGQGPEFLTYFQNEAQLEKSRLLSDRFSAERPKGSFSTLEIQRTEQGDSAMYLCASSLGVGSSYNEQFFGPGTRLTVL.